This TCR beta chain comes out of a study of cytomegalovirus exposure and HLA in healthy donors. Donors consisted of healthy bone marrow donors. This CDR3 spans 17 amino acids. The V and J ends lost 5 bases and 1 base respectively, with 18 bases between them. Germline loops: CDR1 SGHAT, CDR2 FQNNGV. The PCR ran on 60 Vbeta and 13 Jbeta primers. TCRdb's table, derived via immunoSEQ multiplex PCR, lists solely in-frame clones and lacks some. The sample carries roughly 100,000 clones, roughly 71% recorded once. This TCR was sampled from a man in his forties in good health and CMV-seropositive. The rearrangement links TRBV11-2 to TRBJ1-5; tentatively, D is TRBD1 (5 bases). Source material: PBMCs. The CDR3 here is CASSPGGASGSNQPQHF. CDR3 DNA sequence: TGTGCCAGCAGCCCAGGAGGGGCCAGCGGGAGCAATCAGCCCCAGCATTTT.